The entry below gives a single TCR beta chain sequence along with its context. What it recognizes is unknown. The data were obtained in a study of long-term antiretroviral therapy in people with HIV. Investigators performed immunoSEQ version v3.0 at survey level. Only in-frame clones appear in the TCRdb table, and some are missing; sequencing was by immunoSEQ multiplex PCR. The sample carries some 25,000 clones, around 83% recorded once. The United States was where all participants with HIV were treated. Study-level findings and limits: Across all time points, the repertoire was dominated by clones that expanded before ART. Possibly under older ART regimens, blood was drawn between about 2003 and 2018. Following ART, diversity rose but still fell short of transplant donor controls.

The trim removed 9 bases at V and 5 bases at J, leaving 16 bases unmatched. Germline V gene sequence: CDR1 WSHSY, CDR2 SAAADI. This CDR3 comprises 15 residues. This TCR was sampled from a woman in her thirties with HIV. This chain connects TRBV10-2 to TRBJ2-7, with 7 bases aligning to TRBD1. The sequencing used unsorted PBMCs, collected 1.9 years after starting antiretroviral therapy. CDR3 region: CASRGLETGVHEQYV. As DNA, the CDR3 is TGCGCCAGTAGGGGTCTCGAAACAGGGGTACACGAGCAGTACGTC.